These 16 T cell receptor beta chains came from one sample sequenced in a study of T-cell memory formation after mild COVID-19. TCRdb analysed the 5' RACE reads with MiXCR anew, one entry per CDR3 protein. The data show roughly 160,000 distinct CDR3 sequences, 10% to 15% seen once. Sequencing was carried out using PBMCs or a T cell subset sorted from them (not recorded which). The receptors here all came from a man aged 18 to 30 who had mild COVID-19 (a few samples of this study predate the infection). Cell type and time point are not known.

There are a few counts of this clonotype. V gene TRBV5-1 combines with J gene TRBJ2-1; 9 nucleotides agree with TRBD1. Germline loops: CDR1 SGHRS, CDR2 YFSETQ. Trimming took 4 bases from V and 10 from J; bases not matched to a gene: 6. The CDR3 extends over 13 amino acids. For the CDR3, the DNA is TGCGCCAGCAGCCGGGGACAGGGAGAAGAGCAGTTCTTC. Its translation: CASSRGQGEEQFF.

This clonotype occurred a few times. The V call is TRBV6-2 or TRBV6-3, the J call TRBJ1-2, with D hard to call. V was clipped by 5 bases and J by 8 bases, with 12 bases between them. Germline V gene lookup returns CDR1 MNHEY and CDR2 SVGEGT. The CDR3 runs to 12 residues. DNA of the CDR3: TGTGCCAGCAGTACAGCGTTCGGAGGCTACACCTTC. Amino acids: CASSTAFGGYTF.

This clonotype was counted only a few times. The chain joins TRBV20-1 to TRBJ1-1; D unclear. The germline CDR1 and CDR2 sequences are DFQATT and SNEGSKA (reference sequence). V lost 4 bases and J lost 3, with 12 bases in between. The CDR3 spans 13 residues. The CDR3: CSAIHQAYTEAFF. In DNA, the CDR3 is TGCAGTGCTATTCATCAGGCTTACACTGAAGCTTTCTTT.

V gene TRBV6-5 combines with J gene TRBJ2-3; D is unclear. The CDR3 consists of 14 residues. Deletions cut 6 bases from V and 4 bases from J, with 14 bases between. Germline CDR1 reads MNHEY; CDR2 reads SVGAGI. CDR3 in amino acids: CASSTPNEADTQYF. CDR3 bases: TGTGCCAGCAGCACGCCAAACGAGGCAGATACGCAGTATTTT.

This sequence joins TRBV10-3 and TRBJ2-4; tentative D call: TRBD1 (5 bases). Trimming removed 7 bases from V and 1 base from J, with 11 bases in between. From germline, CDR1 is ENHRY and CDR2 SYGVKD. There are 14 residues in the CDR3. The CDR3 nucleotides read TGTGCCATCACCCCGGACAAGGCCAAAAACATTCAGTACTTC. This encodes CAITPDKAKNIQYF.

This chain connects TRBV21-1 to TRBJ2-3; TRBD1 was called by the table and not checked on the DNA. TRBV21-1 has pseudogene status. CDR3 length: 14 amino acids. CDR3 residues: CASSKGRSTDTQYF. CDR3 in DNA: TGTGCCAGCAGCAAGGGACGGAGCACAGATACGCAGTATTTT.

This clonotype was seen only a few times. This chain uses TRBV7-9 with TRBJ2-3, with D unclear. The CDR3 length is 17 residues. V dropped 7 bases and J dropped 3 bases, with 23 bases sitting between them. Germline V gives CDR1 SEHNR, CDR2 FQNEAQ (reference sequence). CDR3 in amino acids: CASTLPFGILGTDTQYF. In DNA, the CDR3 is TGTGCCAGCACCCTCCCTTTCGGCATTCTAGGGACAGATACGCAGTATTTT. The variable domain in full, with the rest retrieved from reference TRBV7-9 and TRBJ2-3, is DTGVSQNPRHKITKRGQNVTFRCDPISEHNRLYWYRQTLGQGPEFLTYFQNEAQLEKSRLLSDRFSAERPKGSFSTLEIQRTEQGDSAMYLCASTLPFGILGTDTQYFGPGTRLTVL.

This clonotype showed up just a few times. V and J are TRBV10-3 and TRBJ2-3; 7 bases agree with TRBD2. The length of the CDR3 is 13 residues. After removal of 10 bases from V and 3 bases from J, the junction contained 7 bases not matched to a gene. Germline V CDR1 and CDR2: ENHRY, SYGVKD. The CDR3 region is CANRAGGTDTQYF. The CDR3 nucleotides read TGTGCCAACCGGGCCGGGGGGACAGATACGCAGTATTTT.

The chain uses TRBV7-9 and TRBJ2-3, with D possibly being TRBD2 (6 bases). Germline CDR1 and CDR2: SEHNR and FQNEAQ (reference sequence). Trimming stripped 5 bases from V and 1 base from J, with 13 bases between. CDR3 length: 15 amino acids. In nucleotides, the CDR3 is TGTGCCAGCAGCCCAAGCGGGTTGCGCACAGATACGCAGTATTTT. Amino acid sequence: CASSPSGLRTDTQYF.

The CDR3 DNA sequence: TGTGCCAGCAGCCAGTCAGGGAGTTACACCGGGGAGCTGTTTTTT. This codes for CASSQSGSYTGELFF. The chain has TRBV14 and TRBJ2-2, with D possibly called TRBD1 or TRBD2 (5 bases each). V lost 3 bases, J lost 3 bases, and 11 bases lay in between. The CDR3 runs 15 residues. Germline V gene data show CDR1 as SGHDN and CDR2 as FVKESK.

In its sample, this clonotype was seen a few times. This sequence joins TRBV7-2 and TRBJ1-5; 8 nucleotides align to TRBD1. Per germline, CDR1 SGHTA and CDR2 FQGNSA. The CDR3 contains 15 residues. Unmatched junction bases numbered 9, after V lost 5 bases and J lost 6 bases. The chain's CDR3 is CASSPDRGWGQPQHF. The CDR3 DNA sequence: TGTGCCAGCAGCCCTGACAGGGGTTGGGGTCAGCCCCAGCATTTT.

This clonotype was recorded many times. The CDR3 spells CASSLGAGGPGELFF. The CDR3 DNA sequence: TGTGCCAGCAGCTTAGGGGCGGGGGGCCCCGGGGAGCTGTTTTTT. The chain is built from TRBV7-3 and TRBJ2-2; 8 nucleotides align to TRBD2. Germline V gene data show CDR1 as SGHTA and CDR2 as FQGTGA. After removal of 2 bases from V and 6 bases from J, the junction contained 5 bases not matched to a gene. The CDR3 runs 15 residues.

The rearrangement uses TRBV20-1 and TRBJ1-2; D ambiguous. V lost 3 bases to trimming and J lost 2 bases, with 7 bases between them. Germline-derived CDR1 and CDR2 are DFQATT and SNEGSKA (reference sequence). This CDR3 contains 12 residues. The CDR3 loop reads CSARVGNYGYTF. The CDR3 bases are TGCAGTGCTAGGGTGGGGAACTATGGCTACACCTTC.

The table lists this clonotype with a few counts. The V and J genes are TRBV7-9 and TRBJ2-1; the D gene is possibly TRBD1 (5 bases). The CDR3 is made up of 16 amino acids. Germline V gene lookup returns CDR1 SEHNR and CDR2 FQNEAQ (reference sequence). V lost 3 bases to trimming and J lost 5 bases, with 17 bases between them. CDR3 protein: CASSLGPGPEDNEQFF. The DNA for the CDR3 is TGTGCCAGCAGCTTGGGCCCAGGGCCGGAAGACAATGAGCAGTTCTTC. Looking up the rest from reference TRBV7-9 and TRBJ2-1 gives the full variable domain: DTGVSQNPRHKITKRGQNVTFRCDPISEHNRLYWYRQTLGQGPEFLTYFQNEAQLEKSRLLSDRFSAERPKGSFSTLEIQRTEQGDSAMYLCASSLGPGPEDNEQFFGPGTRLTVL.

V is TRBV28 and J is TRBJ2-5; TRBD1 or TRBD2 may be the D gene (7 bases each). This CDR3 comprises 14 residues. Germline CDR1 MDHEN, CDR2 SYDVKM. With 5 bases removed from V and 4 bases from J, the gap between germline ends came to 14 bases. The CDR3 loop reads CASSPPGGVETQYF. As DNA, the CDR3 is TGTGCCAGCAGTCCTCCAGGGGGGGTAGAGACCCAGTACTTC.

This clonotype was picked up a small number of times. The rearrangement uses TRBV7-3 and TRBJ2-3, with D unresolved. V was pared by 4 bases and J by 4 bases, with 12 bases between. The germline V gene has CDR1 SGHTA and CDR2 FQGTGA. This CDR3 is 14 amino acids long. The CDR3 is CASSYHAGADTQYF. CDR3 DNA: TGTGCCAGCAGCTACCACGCCGGTGCAGATACGCAGTATTTT.